This entry features one TCR beta chain sequence. The antigen remains unidentified. The sort gate was single viable CD3+CD4+CD8-CD45RO+ cells for memory CD4+ T cells. After thawing, CD4+ T cells were positively selected. These data are taken from a study of memory CD4+ T cells and cytomegalovirus serostatus. The repertoire was sequenced with immunoSEQ multiplex PCR; TCRdb's copy has only in-frame clones and lacks some. The sample contains fewer than 90,000 clones, 78% of which appear only once. General study results and limits: About 40% of the roughly 160 known CMV-associated TCRbeta sequences appeared in CD4+ memory.

Unmatched junction bases numbered 3, after V lost 2 bases and J lost 2 bases. This CDR3 is 15 amino acids long. CDR1 is SGHRS and CDR2 is YFSETQ in the germline V gene. This chain uses TRBV5-1 with TRBJ2-3, with 9 bases lining up with TRBD1. The sequence derives from an adult in good health and CMV-seropositive. Material: memory CD4+ T cells from blood. The CDR3 reads CASSLGTGLTDTQYF. CDR3 DNA: TGCGCCAGCAGCTTAGGGACAGGGCTCACAGATACGCAGTATTTT. The full variable domain, rest sourced from reference TRBV5-1 and TRBJ2-3, is KAGVTQTPRYLIKTRGQQVTLSCSPISGHRSVSWYQQTPGQGLQFLFEYFSETQRNKGNFPGRFSGRQFSNSRSEMNVSTLELGDSALYLCASSLGTGLTDTQYFGPGTRLTVL.